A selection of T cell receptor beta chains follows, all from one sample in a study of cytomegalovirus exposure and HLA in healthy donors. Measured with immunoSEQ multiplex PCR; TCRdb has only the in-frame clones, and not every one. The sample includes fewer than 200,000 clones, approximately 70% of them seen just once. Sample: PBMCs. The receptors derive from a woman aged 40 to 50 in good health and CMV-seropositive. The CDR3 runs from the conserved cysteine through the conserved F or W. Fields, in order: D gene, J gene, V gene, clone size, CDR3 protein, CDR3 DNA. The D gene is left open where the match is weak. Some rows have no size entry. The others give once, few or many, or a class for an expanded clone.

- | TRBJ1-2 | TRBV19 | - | CASSIGGVFYGYTF | TGTGCCAGTAGTATAGGAGGAGTATTCTATGGCTACACCTTC
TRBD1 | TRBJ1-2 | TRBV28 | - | CASSLSTLGQQANGYTF | TGTGCCAGCAGTCTCAGCACTCTGGGACAGCAAGCTAATGGCTACACCTTC
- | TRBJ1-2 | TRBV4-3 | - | CASSQMAQDIYGYTF | TGCGCCAGCAGCCAGATGGCACAGGACATCTATGGCTACACCTTC
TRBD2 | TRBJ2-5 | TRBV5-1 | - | CASSGTSGGAAETQYF | TGCGCCAGCAGTGGGACTAGCGGGGGGGCCGCGGAGACCCAGTACTTC
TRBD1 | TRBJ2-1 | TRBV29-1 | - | CSVLGGQGASYNEQFF | TGCAGCGTCCTCGGAGGGCAGGGGGCGTCCTACAATGAGCAGTTCTTC
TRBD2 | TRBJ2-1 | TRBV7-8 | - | CASSRLAGESGEQFF | TGTGCCAGCAGTCGACTAGCGGGGGAAAGCGGGGAGCAGTTCTTC
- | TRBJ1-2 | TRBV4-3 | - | CASSLLLWGGDNGYTF | TGCGCCAGCAGCCTACTTCTCTGGGGGGGGGATAATGGCTACACCTTC
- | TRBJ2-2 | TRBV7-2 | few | CASSPTGTGELFF | TGTGCCAGCAGCCCGACAGGCACCGGGGAGCTGTTTTTT
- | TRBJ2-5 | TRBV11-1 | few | CASSFAGQETQYF | TGTGCCAGCAGCTTTGCAGGGCAGGAGACCCAGTACTTC
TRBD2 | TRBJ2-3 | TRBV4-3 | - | CASSQSGGSSTDTQYF | TGCGCCAGCAGCCAATCCGGGGGGTCGAGCACAGATACGCAGTATTTT
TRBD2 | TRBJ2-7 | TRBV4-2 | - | CASSSAGTSGPYEQYF | TGTGCCAGCAGCTCAGCAGGGACTAGCGGACCCTACGAGCAGTACTTC
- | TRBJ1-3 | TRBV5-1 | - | CASSLTGLGNAGNTIYF | TGCGCCAGCAGCTTGACGGGACTGGGAAATGCAGGAAACACCATATATTTT
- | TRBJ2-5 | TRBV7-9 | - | CSSTPSPETQYF | TGTTCCAGCACCCCGTCCCCCGAGACCCAGTACTTC
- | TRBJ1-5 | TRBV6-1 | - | CASSVYRDNQPQHF | TGTGCCAGCAGTGTGTACAGGGATAATCAGCCCCAGCATTTT
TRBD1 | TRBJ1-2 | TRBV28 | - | CASSRQTGVWNYGYTF | TGTGCCAGCAGTCGTCAGACAGGGGTATGGAACTATGGCTACACCTTC
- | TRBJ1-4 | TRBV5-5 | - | CASSLARDEKLFF | TGTGCCAGCAGCTTGGCGCGAGATGAAAAACTGTTTTTT
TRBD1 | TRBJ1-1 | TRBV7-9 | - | CSSSQQGREDTEAFF | TGTTCCAGCAGCCAACAGGGGAGAGAAGACACTGAAGCTTTCTTT
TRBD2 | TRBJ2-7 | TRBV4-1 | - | CASSARAGTSGSRQYF | TGCGCCAGCAGCGCTCGCGCCGGGACTAGCGGGAGTAGGCAGTACTTC
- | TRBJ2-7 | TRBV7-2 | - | CASTGGYEQYF | TGTGCCAGCACCGGCGGCTACGAGCAGTACTTC
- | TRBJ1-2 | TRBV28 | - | CASSLPGSRGYTF | TGTGCCAGCAGTTTACCAGGGTCGCGGGGCTACACCTTC
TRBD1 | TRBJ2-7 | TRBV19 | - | CASSEGTGAYEQYF | TGTGCCAGTAGTGAAGGTACAGGGGCCTACGAGCAGTACTTC
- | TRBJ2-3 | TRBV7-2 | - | CASSLGQPDTQYF | TGTGCCAGCAGCCTGGGACAACCGGATACGCAGTATTTT
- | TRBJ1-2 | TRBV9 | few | CASSEAGQSLYGYTF | TGTGCCAGCAGCGAGGCGGGTCAGTCCCTCTATGGCTACACCTTC
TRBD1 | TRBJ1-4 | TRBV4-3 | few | CASSQERWTGSGEKLFF | TGCGCCAGCAGCCAAGAGCGGTGGACAGGCTCGGGGGAAAAACTGTTTTTT
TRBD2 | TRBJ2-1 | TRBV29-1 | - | CSVEDWATSGGYNEQFF | TGCAGCGTTGAAGATTGGGCGACTAGCGGGGGGTACAATGAGCAGTTCTTC
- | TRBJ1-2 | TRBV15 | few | CATSRGGQGHYGYTF | TGTGCCACCAGCAGAGGAGGGCAGGGGCACTATGGCTACACCTTC
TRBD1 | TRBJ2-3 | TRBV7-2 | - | CASSARQGLSTDTQYF | TGTGCCAGCAGCGCACGACAGGGTCTTAGCACAGATACGCAGTATTTT
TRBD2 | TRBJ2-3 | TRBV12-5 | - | CASGQGLAGVTDTQYF | TGTGCTAGTGGTCAGGGACTAGCGGGAGTGACAGATACGCAGTATTTT
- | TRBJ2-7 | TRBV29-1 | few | CSVNLGDHHEQYF | TGCAGCGTTAATTTAGGGGATCACCACGAGCAGTACTTC
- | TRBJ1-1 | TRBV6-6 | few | CASNPRRRVNTEAFF | TGTGCCAGCAACCCACGGAGACGTGTGAACACTGAAGCTTTCTTT
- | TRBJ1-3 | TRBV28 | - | CASSFGRAPTSGNTIYF | TGTGCCAGCAGTTTTGGGAGGGCCCCGACCTCTGGAAACACCATATATTTT
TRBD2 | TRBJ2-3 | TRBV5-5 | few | CASSFAGDSTSTDTQYF | TGTGCCAGCAGCTTCGCGGGGGACTCCACTAGCACAGATACGCAGTATTTT
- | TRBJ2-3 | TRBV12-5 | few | CASSSGASTDTQYF | TGTGCTAGTTCATCAGGGGCGAGCACAGATACGCAGTATTTT
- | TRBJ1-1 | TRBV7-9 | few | CASSLLRSSEAFF | TGTGCCAGCAGCTTATTGAGGAGCTCCGAAGCTTTCTTT
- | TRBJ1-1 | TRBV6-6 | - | CASSYSRGATEAFF | TGTGCCAGCAGTTACTCCCGGGGAGCCACTGAAGCTTTCTTT
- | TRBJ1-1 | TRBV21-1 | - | CASSEIKEGDEAFF | TGTGCCAGCAGCGAAATAAAAGAGGGGGATGAAGCTTTCTTT
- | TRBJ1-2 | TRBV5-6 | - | CASSLGHSHGYTF | TGTGCCAGCAGCTTGGGACACTCCCATGGCTACACCTTC
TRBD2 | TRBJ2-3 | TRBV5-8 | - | CASSASGRVADTQYF | TGTGCCAGCAGTGCGAGCGGGAGGGTCGCAGATACGCAGTATTTT
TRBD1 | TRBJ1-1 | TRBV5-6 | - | CASSSQVTGHTEAFF | TGTGCCAGCAGCTCGCAAGTGACAGGGCACACTGAAGCTTTCTTT
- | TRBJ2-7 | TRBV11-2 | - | CASSLGADKQYF | TGTGCCAGCAGCTTAGGGGCAGATAAGCAGTACTTC
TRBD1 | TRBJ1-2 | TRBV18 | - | CASSPPDRDGYTF | TGTGCCAGCTCACCACCCGACAGGGATGGCTACACCTTC
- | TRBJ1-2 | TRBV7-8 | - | CASSLAPREDGYTF | TGTGCCAGCAGCTTAGCCCCTAGGGAGGATGGCTACACCTTC
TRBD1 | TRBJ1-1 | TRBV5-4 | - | CASSPPGQRMNTEAFF | TGTGCCAGTAGCCCTCCGGGACAGAGAATGAACACTGAAGCTTTCTTT
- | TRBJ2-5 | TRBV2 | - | CASSGFEQSVQETQYF | TGTGCCAGCAGTGGGTTTGAACAGTCCGTCCAAGAGACCCAGTACTTC
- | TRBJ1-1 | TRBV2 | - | CASSGSILNTEAFF | TGTGCCAGCAGTGGGAGTATCCTGAACACTGAAGCTTTCTTT
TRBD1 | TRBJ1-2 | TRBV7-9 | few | CASSYSGTGGGYTF | TGTGCCAGCAGCTATTCAGGGACAGGAGGGGGCTACACCTTC
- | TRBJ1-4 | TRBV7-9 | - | CASSLEPGEKLFF | TGTGCCAGCAGCTTAGAGCCAGGTGAAAAACTGTTTTTT
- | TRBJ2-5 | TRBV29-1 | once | CSVEGGPQETQYF | TGCAGCGTTGAAGGGGGCCCCCAAGAGACCCAGTACTTC
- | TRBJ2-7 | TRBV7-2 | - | CASSLPTNYEQYF | TGTGCCAGCAGCTTGCCGACTAACTACGAGCAGTACTTC
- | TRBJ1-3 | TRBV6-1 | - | CASRGGFSGNTIYF | TGTGCCAGCAGAGGAGGCTTCTCTGGAAACACCATATATTTT
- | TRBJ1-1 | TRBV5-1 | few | CASSLQGTNTEAFF | TGCGCCAGCAGCTTGCAGGGTACGAACACTGAAGCTTTCTTT
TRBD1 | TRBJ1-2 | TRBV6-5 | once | CASSSTRGQVGGYPF | TGTGCCAGCAGTTCAACAAGGGGACAGGTCGGCGGCTACCCCTTC
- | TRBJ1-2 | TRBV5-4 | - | CASSLQGIDGYTF | TGTGCCAGCAGCCTACAGGGTATAGATGGCTACACCTTC
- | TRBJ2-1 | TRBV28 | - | CASSFRDWYNEQFF | TGTGCCAGCTCGTTCCGGGACTGGTACAATGAGCAGTTCTTC